The 27 T cell receptor beta chains below all came from one sample that was sequenced in a study of shared clonotypes between healthy human individuals. Clones were read by immunoSEQ multiplex PCR, and TCRdb kept only the in-frame ones, dropping some. The sample has millions of clones, roughly 94% seen once. Naive CD8 cells lacked CD45RO and underwent positive selection for CCR7, leaving out terminally differentiated effector memory CD45RA+ cells. The sample comprised naive CD8+ T cells sorted from blood. All receptors come from a young man in good health.

The V call is TRBV5-6, the J call TRBJ2-5, with 10 bases fitting TRBD1. V shed 2 bases, J shed 5 bases, and the junction held 6 bases outside the gene matches. The CDR3 is 15 amino acids. The germline V gene encodes CDR1 SGHDT and CDR2 YYEEEE. In DNA form, the CDR3 reads TGTGCCAGCAGCTTTTCGCCGGGACAGGGGGAGACCCAGTACTTC. Its translation: CASSFSPGQGETQYF.

This rearrangement joins TRBV9 to TRBJ1-5; D not resolved. CDR1 is SGDLS and CDR2 is YYNGEE in the germline V gene. The V end lost 4 bases, the J end lost 5 bases, and 10 bases lay between the germline ends. CDR3 length equals 13 residues. The CDR3 reads CASSPEEDQPQHF. Here the CDR3 DNA reads TGTGCCAGCAGCCCCGAAGAGGATCAGCCCCAGCATTTT.

In its sample, this clone was seen once. J is TRBJ1-3 and V is TRBV4-1; D remains unclear. The CDR3 is 16 residues long. V gave up 3 bases and J gave up 4 bases, with 16 bases separating them. In germline, CDR1 is MGHRA, CDR2 YSYEKL. The DNA for the CDR3 is TGCGCCAGCAGCCACGTAGGTAGCAACGCCGGAAACACCATATATTTT. Residues: CASSHVGSNAGNTIYF.

The chain recombines TRBV6-5 with TRBJ2-1, with 10 bases matching TRBD2. V lost 5 bases and J lost 4; bases outside the gene matches: 2. CDR1 is MNHEY, CDR2 SVGAGI, per germline. This CDR3 is 14 amino acids long. For the CDR3, the DNA is TGTGCCAGCAGTACGACTAGCGGGTACAATGAGCAGTTCTTC. Translation: CASSTTSGYNEQFF.

CDR3 coding DNA: TGTGCCAGCAGTGCCAGGGAATATGACGCTTACAATGAGCAGTTCTTC. Translation: CASSAREYDAYNEQFF. The rearrangement joins TRBV25-1 to TRBJ2-1, with D possibly matching TRBD1 (5 bases). The CDR3 runs 16 residues. V lost 4 bases to trimming and J lost 4 bases, with 17 bases between them. In germline, CDR1 is MGHDK, CDR2 SYGVNS.

The gene calls are TRBV27 and TRBJ1-5; D ambiguous. The ends were cut back, 5 bases at V and 4 bases at J, with 12 bases in the middle. CDR3 length: 14 amino acids. Germline values: CDR1 MNHEY, CDR2 SMNVEV (reference sequence). The CDR3 sequence: CASSGNLRNQPQHF. The CDR3 DNA sequence: TGTGCCAGCAGTGGGAATTTGAGAAATCAGCCCCAGCATTTT.

The chain recombines TRBV11-2 with TRBJ2-7, with 8 bases aligning to TRBD2. With 0 bases clipped from V and 7 bases from J, the junction kept 2 bases outside the gene matches. Germline V gene lookup returns CDR1 SGHAT and CDR2 FQNNGV. CDR3 length: 13 residues. The CDR3 protein is CASSLEIAGEQYF. CDR3 nucleotides: TGTGCCAGCAGCTTAGAAATAGCGGGGGAGCAGTACTTC.

The V and J genes are TRBV9 and TRBJ2-7; D remains unclear. Germline values: CDR1 SGDLS, CDR2 YYNGEE. The CDR3 contains 15 residues. V was shortened by 3 bases and J by 0 bases, with 13 bases between the two germline ends. CDR3 sequence (DNA): TGTGCCAGCAGCGCAGGACGGACGAGCTCCTACGAGCAGTACTTC. This sequence encodes CASSAGRTSSYEQYF.

V is TRBV7-9 and J is TRBJ2-7, with 10 bases matching TRBD1. The germline V gene encodes CDR1 SEHNR and CDR2 FQNEAQ (reference sequence). Germline trimming cut 5 bases from V and 7 bases from J; bases unmatched to any gene: 14. The CDR3 has 16 amino acids. DNA of the CDR3: TGTGCCAGCAGCCCCATCCCGGGACAGGGGTGGTGGGAGCAGTACTTC. As protein: CASSPIPGQGWWEQYF. Full variable domain (missing parts from reference TRBV7-9 and TRBJ2-7): DTGVSQNPRHKITKRGQNVTFRCDPISEHNRLYWYRQTLGQGPEFLTYFQNEAQLEKSRLLSDRFSAERPKGSFSTLEIQRTEQGDSAMYLCASSPIPGQGWWEQYFGPGTRLTVT.

The genes are TRBV27 and TRBJ2-1, with a tentative D call TRBD1 (5 bases). Trimming pared 5 bases from V and 4 bases from J, leaving 9 bases between. Germline V CDR1 and CDR2: MNHEY, SMNVEV (reference sequence). CDR3 size: 13 residues. CDR3 sequence: CASSNQGYNEQFF. Here the CDR3 DNA reads TGTGCCAGCAGTAATCAGGGTTACAATGAGCAGTTCTTC.

The rearrangement links TRBV9 to TRBJ2-3; 8 nucleotides agree with TRBD2. J gave up 5 bases and V 2 bases, and 7 bases lay outside the gene matches. Germline V gene sequence: CDR1 SGDLS, CDR2 YYNGEE. CDR3 length: 15 amino acids. In DNA form, the CDR3 reads TGTGCCAGCAGCGTGGGCGGGCTAGCGGGAGATACGCAGTATTTT. Encoded protein: CASSVGGLAGDTQYF.

Regarding this clone: The sample holds other DNA sequences that translate to the same CDR3. This chain connects TRBV30 to TRBJ2-3; 7 bases are shared with TRBD2. The CDR3 spans 13 residues. Trimming took 3 bases from V and 1 from J; bases not matched to a gene: 1. Germline lookup yields CDR1 GTSNPN and CDR2 SVGIG (reference sequence). The chain's CDR3 is CAWRAGGTDTQYF. The DNA for the CDR3 is TGTGCCTGGAGGGCGGGGGGCACAGATACGCAGTATTTT.

The gene calls are TRBV5-6 and TRBJ2-5, with 7 bases matching TRBD1. The germline CDR1 and CDR2 sequences are SGHDT and YYEEEE. V trimming: 3 bases; J trimming: 2 bases; junction bases outside the gene matches: 4. This CDR3 spans 14 amino acids. The CDR3 bases are TGTGCCAGCAGCTCACAGGGGTGGCAAGAGACCCAGTACTTC. Amino acid sequence: CASSSQGWQETQYF.

This sequence joins TRBV27 and TRBJ1-2; the match to TRBD1 covers 8 bases. The J segment lost 4 bases and the V segment lost 2 bases, leaving 6 bases of the junction unmatched. Germline CDR1 reads MNHEY; CDR2 reads SMNVEV (reference sequence). The CDR3 runs 15 residues. CDR3 region: CASSLAGQDPYGYTF. The CDR3 DNA sequence: TGTGCCAGCAGTTTAGCGGGACAGGACCCCTATGGCTACACCTTC.

The rearrangement uses TRBV5-1 and TRBJ2-7; no definite D call. This CDR3 spans 13 amino acids. CDR1 is SGHRS, CDR2 YFSETQ, per germline. Trimming removed 1 base from V and 3 bases from J, with 8 bases in between. The CDR3 DNA follows: TGCGCCAGCAGCTTGAGTCAAAACTACGAGCAGTACTTC. Its protein is CASSLSQNYEQYF.

The chain couples TRBV7-9 to TRBJ2-1; 7 bases are a match to TRBD2. Germline values: CDR1 SEHNR, CDR2 FQNEAQ (reference sequence). The CDR3 sequence is 15 residues long. V shed 1 base and J 7 bases; nucleotides not matched to a gene: 7. CDR3 coding DNA: TGTGCCAGCAGCTTAGTCGCGGGAGAGTGGAATGAGCAGTTCTTC. This encodes CASSLVAGEWNEQFF.

The chain links TRBV7-2 to TRBJ2-4; 10 bases are shared with TRBD2. The ends lost 5 bases at V and 0 bases at J; junction bases unmatched: 13. Looked up from germline, CDR1 is SGHTA and CDR2 is FQGNSA. The CDR3 sequence is 19 residues long. CDR3 sequence: CASSLGLAAITSAKNIQYF. The DNA for the CDR3 is TGTGCCAGCAGCCTCGGACTAGCGGCTATCACGTCAGCCAAAAACATTCAGTACTTC.

This clone appeared a single time. This sample includes further DNA sequences coding for the same CDR3. V usage is TRBV9 and J usage is TRBJ1-1; 7 nucleotides align to TRBD1. The germline gives CDR1 SGDLS, CDR2 YYNGEE. This CDR3 is 14 amino acids long. V trimming: 3 bases; J trimming: 3 bases; junction bases outside the gene matches: 5. The CDR3 DNA follows: TGTGCCAGCAGCGCCGTAGGGGGCCACACTGAAGCTTTCTTT. This codes for CASSAVGGHTEAFF.

The V gene is TRBV25-1, the J gene TRBJ1-2, with a possible D match to TRBD1 (6 bases). Trimming took 4 bases from V and 8 from J, leaving 14 bases between them. Per the germline V gene, CDR1 is MGHDK and CDR2 is SYGVNS. This CDR3 contains 13 residues. The CDR3 loop is CASSATRGIGYTF. Here the CDR3 DNA reads TGTGCCAGCAGTGCCACTAGGGGGATAGGCTACACCTTC.

J is TRBJ1-1 and V is TRBV11-2; D gene unclear. V lost 10 bases and J lost 0, with 15 bases in between. The germline CDR1 and CDR2 sequences are SGHAT and FQNNGV. This CDR3 comprises 14 residues. CDR3 bases: TGTGCCACCCAGATGAGTGCCATGAACACTGAAGCTTTCTTT. Its protein product is CATQMSAMNTEAFF.

About this clone: One junction end disagrees with the germline gene, perhaps due to a read error. This sequence joins TRBV27 and TRBJ2-5, with D perhaps assigned TRBD1 or TRBD2 (5 bases each). The length of the CDR3 is 13 residues. Germline V gene lookup returns CDR1 MNHEY and CDR2 SMNVEV (reference sequence). The CDR3 DNA sequence: TGTGCCAGCAGCGGCCGGGACCAGGAGACCCAGTACTTC. Its protein product is CASSGRDQETQYF.

The chain joins TRBV13 to TRBJ1-1, with a possible D match to TRBD1 (5 bases). Deletions cut 4 bases from V and 0 bases from J, with 12 bases between. The CDR3 has 15 residues. Germline V gives CDR1 PRHDT, CDR2 FYEKMQ (reference sequence). The CDR3 coding sequence is TGTGCCAGCAGCTCGCAGGGTTCCCTGAACACTGAAGCTTTCTTT. Translated: CASSSQGSLNTEAFF.

V and J are TRBV7-9 and TRBJ2-1; D is perhaps TRBD2 (6 bases). The CDR3 runs to 15 residues. V shed 5 bases and J shed 5 bases, with 16 bases lying between them. Looked up from germline, CDR1 is SEHNR and CDR2 is FQNEAQ (reference sequence). The CDR3, as DNA: TGTGCCAGCAGCCAACGGGGACTCCCCGACAATGAGCAGTTCTTC. This translates into CASSQRGLPDNEQFF.

The chain joins TRBV5-6 to TRBJ2-5, with D possibly called TRBD1 or TRBD2 (5 bases each). This CDR3 has 15 amino acids. The ends were cut back, 4 bases at V and 4 bases at J, with 17 bases in the middle. In germline, CDR1 is SGHDT, CDR2 YYEEEE. CDR3 nucleotides: TGTGCCAGCAGCCCGGGCAGCTGGGGGTTAGAGACCCAGTACTTC. This gives the protein CASSPGSWGLETQYF.

V gene TRBV6-5 combines with J gene TRBJ2-5; no firm D call. The V gene lost 5 bases and the J gene lost 2 bases, with 15 bases spanning the gap. The V gene's germline CDR1 is MNHEY and CDR2 SVGAGI. The CDR3 totals 15 residues. In DNA, the CDR3 is TGTGCCAGCAGTCCCTCTTCCTTTGCTCAAGAGACCCAGTACTTC. The encoded protein is CASSPSSFAQETQYF.

This clone came up once. This sample includes further DNA sequences coding for the same CDR3. The rearrangement joins TRBV9 to TRBJ2-5; D remains unclear. Germline V gene sequence: CDR1 SGDLS, CDR2 YYNGEE. The CDR3 length is 13 residues. V lost 0 bases, J lost 4 bases, and 7 bases lay in between. The CDR3 DNA sequence: TGTGCCAGCAGCGTAGTGTCGGGAGAGACCCAGTACTTC. The encoded protein is CASSVVSGETQYF.

The chain uses TRBV6-1 and TRBJ2-7, with D possibly matching TRBD2 (6 bases). Trimming stripped 6 bases from V and 3 bases from J, with 15 bases between. This CDR3 spans 14 amino acids. The V gene's germline CDR1 is MNHNS and CDR2 SASEGT. This chain's CDR3 is CASSPVGGGYEQYF. DNA of the CDR3: TGTGCCAGCAGCCCGGTCGGGGGAGGCTACGAGCAGTACTTC.